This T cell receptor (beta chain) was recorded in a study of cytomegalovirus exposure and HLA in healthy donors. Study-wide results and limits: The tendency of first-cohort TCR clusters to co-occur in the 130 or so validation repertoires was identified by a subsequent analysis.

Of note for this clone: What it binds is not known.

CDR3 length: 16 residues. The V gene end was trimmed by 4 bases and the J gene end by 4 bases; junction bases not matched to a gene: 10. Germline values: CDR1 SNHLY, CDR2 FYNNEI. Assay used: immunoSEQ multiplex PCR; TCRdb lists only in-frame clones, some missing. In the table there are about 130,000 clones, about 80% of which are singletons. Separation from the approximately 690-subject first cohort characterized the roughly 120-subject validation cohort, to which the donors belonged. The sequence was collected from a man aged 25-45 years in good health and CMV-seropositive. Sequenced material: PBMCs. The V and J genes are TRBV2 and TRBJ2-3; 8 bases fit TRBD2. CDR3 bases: TGTGCCAGCAGTGTCAGGCCTAGCGGGTCCTCAGATACGCAGTATTTT. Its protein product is CASSVRPSGSSDTQYF.